Listed here is a single TCR beta chain. The source of the sample is a study of control samples from healthy donors and cancer patients. This CDR3 has 14 residues. V was shortened by 3 bases and J by 2 bases, with 10 bases between the two germline ends. CDR1 is MGHRA, CDR2 YSYEKL, per germline. Using immunoSEQ multiplex PCR, the repertoire was profiled, and TCRdb retains in-frame clones only, with some absent. Of approximately 150,000 clones listed, 94% were seen once; the top ten hold roughly 13%. Sequencing used blood. The TCR originated in a middle-aged man in good health. The chain carries TRBV4-1 and TRBJ1-2; D is unresolved. The CDR3 DNA follows: TGCGCCAGCAGCCAGCCCCTTGGGAACTATGGCTACACCTTC. Its protein product is CASSQPLGNYGYTF.